The 32 T cell receptor beta chains below come from one sample, sequenced in a study of beta chain features in type 1 diabetes. Study conclusions and caveats: People with Type 1 diabetes carried modestly yet significantly shorter TCRB CDR3s in all four CD4+ subsets.

Sequenced material consisted of expressed TCRB transcripts (all of the isolated RNA was reverse transcribed). The table came from immunoSEQ multiplex PCR; TCRdb's copy has only in-frame clones and leaves some out. The data contain around 40,000 clones, roughly 68% of them singletons. Their specific antigens are unknown. What was sequenced was Tregs from blood. The receptors shown here come from a woman aged 18-35 years with type 1 diabetes.

The chain joins TRBV4-3 to TRBJ1-5, with D tentatively TRBD1 (5 bases). CDR1 LGHNA and CDR2 YSLEER come from the germline V gene. With 4 bases removed from V and 15 bases from J, the gap between germline ends came to 25 bases. The CDR3 is 15 amino acids. The CDR3 here is CASSPRYRQGMGLHF. The DNA for the CDR3 is TGCGCCAGCAGCCCAAGATACCGCCAGGGTATGGGGTTGCATTTT.

This chain joins TRBV5-6 and TRBJ1-1; TRBD1 matches at 7 bases. From germline, CDR1 is SGHDT and CDR2 YYEEEE. CDR3 length: 13 amino acids. J gave up 1 base and V 7 bases, and 4 bases lay outside the gene matches. The CDR3, as DNA: TGTGCCAGCGGATACAGGGGGAACACTGAAGCTTTCTTT. Protein sequence: CASGYRGNTEAFF.

The rearrangement links TRBV30 to TRBJ1-4; a weak D match, TRBD1 (5 bases). Per the germline V gene, CDR1 is GTSNPN and CDR2 is SVGIG (reference sequence). V was trimmed by 1 base and J by 0 bases, leaving 15 bases between them. This CDR3 is 17 amino acids long. CDR3 in amino acids: CAWSDGQWGSTNEKLFF. The CDR3 nucleotides read TGTGCCTGGAGTGACGGGCAATGGGGCTCAACTAATGAAAAACTGTTTTTT.

This clone was counted only a few times. The V and J genes are TRBV5-6 and TRBJ2-2; 9 bases are a match to TRBD1. The V segment lost 3 bases and the J segment 0 bases; nucleotides outside the gene matches: 3. The length of the CDR3 is 16 residues. The germline V gene encodes CDR1 SGHDT and CDR2 YYEEEE. CDR3 DNA sequence: TGTGCCAGCAGCTGGCGACAGGGGGCGAACACCGGGGAGCTGTTTTTT. Its translation is CASSWRQGANTGELFF.

CDR3: CASSSSGARREQFF. CDR3 coding DNA: TGTGCCAGCAGCTCTAGCGGGGCGCGGAGGGAGCAGTTCTTC. V is TRBV7-2 and J is TRBJ2-1; TRBD2 agrees at 9 bases. The CDR3 is made up of 14 amino acids. Germline loops: CDR1 SGHTA, CDR2 FQGNSA. With V trimmed by 4 bases and J by 10 bases, 8 bases remained unmatched. Based on the CDR3 plus reference TRBV7-2 and TRBJ2-1, the full variable domain is GAGVSQSPSNKVTEKGKDVELRCDPISGHTALYWYRQSLGQGLEFLIYFQGNSAPDKSGLPSDRFSAERTGGSVSTLTIQRTQQEDSAVYLCASSSSGARREQFFGPGTRLTVL.

The chain employs TRBV6-1 and TRBJ2-7; 11 bases are shared with TRBD2. Germline values: CDR1 MNHNS, CDR2 SASEGT. J lost 4 bases, V lost 4 bases, and 6 bases had no gene match. This CDR3 comprises 15 residues. The CDR3 DNA sequence: TGTGCCAGCAGTGCCCCGGGACTAGCGGTATACGAGCAGTACTTC. It specifies CASSAPGLAVYEQYF.

The rearrangement uses TRBV5-4 and TRBJ2-6; no reliable D call. CDR1 and CDR2 from the germline V gene are SGHNT and YYREEE (reference sequence). V gave up 2 bases and J gave up 2 bases, with 14 bases separating them. This CDR3 has 17 amino acids. The CDR3 sequence is CASSFGGRSAGANVLTF. The CDR3 DNA reads as TGTGCCAGCAGCTTTGGTGGCAGGTCGGCTGGGGCCAACGTCCTGACTTTC.

This chain uses TRBV4-1 with TRBJ2-1; 11 bases map to TRBD2. V lost 2 bases, J lost 1 base, and 4 bases stayed unmatched. Per the germline V gene, CDR1 is MGHRA and CDR2 is YSYEKL. The CDR3 has 17 amino acids. The CDR3 here is CASSQHLAGGSYNEQFF. CDR3 sequence (DNA): TGCGCCAGCAGCCAACATCTAGCGGGAGGTTCCTACAATGAGCAGTTCTTC.

This clone was seen only a few times. The chain joins TRBV2 to TRBJ2-7, with TRBD1 identical over 8 bases. The CDR3 has 12 residues. V dropped 8 bases and J dropped 1; count of bases not matched to a gene: 1. Germline CDR1 and CDR2: SNHLY and FYNNEI. The chain's CDR3 is CASGTGSYEQYF. As DNA, the CDR3 is TGTGCCAGCGGGACAGGTTCCTACGAGCAGTACTTC.

This clone appeared a few times. The rearrangement uses TRBV7-2 and TRBJ2-3, with TRBD2 matching 11 bases. CDR1 is SGHTA, CDR2 FQGNSA, per germline. This CDR3 has 17 amino acids. The V gene end was trimmed by 5 bases and the J gene end by 0 bases; junction bases not matched to a gene: 7. The CDR3 sequence is CASSQEPSGRSTDTQYF. DNA of the CDR3: TGTGCCAGCAGCCAAGAGCCTAGCGGGAGGAGCACAGATACGCAGTATTTT.

This chain connects TRBV28 to TRBJ1-5, with 10 bases aligning to TRBD1. Germline-derived CDR1 and CDR2 are MDHEN and SYDVKM. The CDR3 spans 17 residues. V lost 5 bases and J lost 2; bases outside the gene matches: 9. The CDR3 nucleotides are TGTGCCAGCAGTCCGCCGACAGGGGGCTGGGGCAATCAGCCCCAGCATTTT. It codes for CASSPPTGGWGNQPQHF. Looking up the rest from reference TRBV28 and TRBJ1-5 gives the full variable domain: DVKVTQSSRYLVKRTGEKVFLECVQDMDHENMFWYRQDPGLGLRLIYFSYDVKMKEKGDIPEGYSVSREKKERFSLILESASTNQTSMYLCASSPPTGGWGNQPQHFGDGTRLSIL.

The chain joins TRBV6-5 to TRBJ1-2; perhaps TRBD1 as D (6 bases). V dropped 6 bases and J dropped 7 bases, with 21 bases sitting between them. The CDR3 runs to 15 residues. CDR1 MNHEY and CDR2 SVGAGI come from the germline V gene. The CDR3 DNA follows: TGTGCCAGCAGGACTCAACAGGGAATCGTGGGTGGCTACACCTTC. This gives the protein CASRTQQGIVGGYTF.

The rearrangement uses TRBV6-5 and TRBJ1-2; a possible D gene is TRBD1 (6 bases). CDR1 is MNHEY and CDR2 is SVGAGI in the germline V gene. V lost 2 bases and J lost 0, with 13 bases in between. The CDR3 runs 16 residues. The CDR3 DNA reads TGTGCCAGCAGTTACCTTCACAGGGAAGCTAACTATGGCTACACCTTC. It translates to CASSYLHREANYGYTF.

V and J are TRBV29-1 and TRBJ2-1; 8 bases align to TRBD1. This CDR3 has 12 amino acids. CDR1 is SQVTM, CDR2 ANQGSEA, per germline. V was pared by 0 bases and J by 12 bases, with 4 bases of the junction left unmatched. CDR3 in DNA: TGCAGCGTTGAAGACGGAGGACAGGGGCAGTTCTTC. It codes for CSVEDGGQGQFF.

The chain employs TRBV7-9 and TRBJ2-3; no clear D gene. Germline V CDR1 and CDR2: SEHNR, FQNEAQ (reference sequence). The CDR3 loop spans 12 amino acids. V lost 1 base, J lost 9 bases, and 8 bases lay in between. In nucleotides, the CDR3 is TGTGCCAGCAGCTTAGACTACCGAACGCAGTATTTT. It encodes CASSLDYRTQYF.

The genes are TRBV19 and TRBJ1-1; D gene ambiguous. The V gene lost 5 bases and the J gene lost 0 bases, with 13 bases spanning the gap. The CDR3 covers 15 residues. Germline V gives CDR1 LNHDA, CDR2 SQIVND (reference sequence). This CDR3 is CASSPLLRLNTEAFF. The CDR3 bases are TGTGCCAGTAGTCCCTTGCTAAGATTGAACACTGAAGCTTTCTTT.

The CDR3 loop is CASSLEYSRTQYF. In DNA form, the CDR3 reads TGTGCCAGCAGCTTGGAGTATAGCCGGACGCAGTATTTT. This chain connects TRBV7-2 to TRBJ2-3, with D unclear. V lost 3 bases and J 9 bases, leaving 13 bases between the germline ends. The CDR3 contains 13 residues. Germline loops: CDR1 SGHTA, CDR2 FQGNSA.

The chain carries TRBV11-3 and TRBJ2-7; 7 bases match TRBD2. CDR1 and CDR2 from the germline V gene are SGHNT and YENEEA. V shed 1 base, J shed 3 bases, and the junction held 12 bases outside the gene matches. The CDR3 extends over 17 amino acids. Here the CDR3 reads CASSLGVGRGSIYEQYF. CDR3 DNA sequence: TGTGCCAGCAGCTTAGGGGTTGGTCGCGGGAGTATCTACGAGCAGTACTTC. The complete variable domain, with remaining parts taken from reference TRBV11-3 and TRBJ2-7, reads EAGVVQSPRYKIIEKKQPVAFWCNPISGHNTLYWYLQNLGQGPELLIRYENEEAVDDSQLPKDRFSAERLKGVDSTLKIQPAELGDSAVYLCASSLGVGRGSIYEQYFGPGTRLTVT.

This sequence joins TRBV6-6 and TRBJ1-5, with TRBD1 identical over 8 bases. CDR3 length: 15 amino acids. Germline CDR1 reads MNHNY; CDR2 reads SVGAGI (reference sequence). The ends lost 5 bases at V and 3 bases at J; junction bases unmatched: 6. The chain's CDR3 is CASSGRTGSNQPQHF. The CDR3 DNA reads TGTGCCAGCAGTGGGCGGACAGGGTCCAATCAGCCCCAGCATTTT.

With regard to this clone: A much larger clone is a single base away; this may be a read error. This chain uses TRBV4-1 with TRBJ2-1, with D perhaps TRBD2 (5 bases). CDR1 MGHRA and CDR2 YSYEKL come from the germline V gene. V was cut by 3 bases and J by 12 bases, with 12 bases left in between. The CDR3 has 12 residues. The CDR3 is CASSQDSSAQFF. The DNA for the CDR3 is TGCGCCAGCAGCCAGGACTCATCCGCGCAGTTCTTC.

The chain uses TRBV11-2 and TRBJ2-1, with a weak D call TRBD1 (5 bases). Trimming left V 5 bases short and J 7 bases short, with 9 bases between. This CDR3 has 12 amino acids. Germline values: CDR1 SGHAT, CDR2 FQNNGV. CDR3: CASSPGANEQFF. The CDR3, as DNA: TGTGCCAGCAGCCCTGGGGCTAATGAGCAGTTCTTC.

The rearrangement uses TRBV9 and TRBJ2-2, with TRBD2 matching over 10 bases. Germline lookup yields CDR1 SGDLS and CDR2 YYNGEE. V lost 2 bases, J lost 6 bases, and 16 bases stayed unmatched. CDR3 length equals 19 residues. In DNA form, the CDR3 reads TGTGCCAGCAGCGTTATGCGCCCGGGACTAGCGTCGTCTGCCGGGGAGCTGTTTTTT. It is translated as CASSVMRPGLASSAGELFF.

The chain employs TRBV2 and TRBJ1-2; 7 positions agree with TRBD1. Trimming at V came to 9 bases and at J to 4 bases, leaving 8 bases not matched to a gene. CDR1 SNHLY and CDR2 FYNNEI come from the germline V gene. The CDR3 has 13 residues. The CDR3 DNA is TGTGCCAGAAACGGACAGGCCTTCTATGGCTACACCTTC. It yields the protein CARNGQAFYGYTF.

This chain uses TRBV28 with TRBJ1-2; no clear D. The CDR3 covers 12 residues. Per the germline V gene, CDR1 is MDHEN and CDR2 is SYDVKM. V was clipped by 2 bases and J by 8 bases, with 9 bases between them. The CDR3 DNA reads as TGTGCCAGCAGTTTAGACTTTGAAGGCTACACCTTC. This translates into CASSLDFEGYTF.

The V gene is TRBV18, the J gene TRBJ2-7, with 9 nucleotides matching TRBD2. The CDR3 consists of 15 residues. The germline V gene encodes CDR1 KGHSH and CDR2 LQKENI. The ends lost 1 base at V and 4 bases at J; junction bases unmatched: 5. CDR3 region: CASSPQASGAYEQYF. The DNA of the CDR3 is TGTGCCAGCTCACCACAAGCTAGCGGGGCTTACGAGCAGTACTTC.

The genes are TRBV10-3 and TRBJ2-1; D not certain. Trimming stripped 3 bases from V and 5 bases from J, with 8 bases between. Germline V gives CDR1 ENHRY, CDR2 SYGVKD. This CDR3 has 13 amino acids. CDR3 nucleotides: TGTGCCATCAGTGACTACCTAGACAATGAGCAGTTCTTC. Translated, it gives CAISDYLDNEQFF.

CDR3 region: CASSYLAGDTQYF. The CDR3 DNA reads as TGTGCCAGCAGTTATTTGGCTGGAGATACGCAGTATTTT. The genes are TRBV6-6 and TRBJ2-3; D is ambiguous. V was trimmed by 3 bases and J by 5 bases, leaving 9 bases between them. The CDR3 covers 13 residues. Per the germline V gene, CDR1 is MNHNY and CDR2 is SVGAGI (reference sequence).

This chain joins TRBV7-2 and TRBJ2-1; 7 bases agree with TRBD2. The trim removed 4 bases at V and 2 bases at J, leaving 14 bases unmatched. Germline values: CDR1 SGHTA, CDR2 FQGNSA. The CDR3 consists of 18 residues. CDR3 sequence reads: CASSSQGFLAATYNEQFF. The CDR3 DNA follows: TGTGCCAGCAGCTCCCAAGGTTTCCTAGCGGCCACCTACAATGAGCAGTTCTTC.

This chain connects TRBV7-2 to TRBJ2-3; TRBD2 agrees at 9 bases. The CDR3 runs to 16 residues. V trimming: 2 bases; J trimming: 1 base; junction bases outside the gene matches: 4. Germline lookup yields CDR1 SGHTA and CDR2 FQGNSA. The CDR3 DNA sequence: TGTGCCAGCAGCTTAACGGCTAGCGGGGGCACAGATACGCAGTATTTT. This translates into CASSLTASGGTDTQYF.

The chain is built from TRBV5-1 and TRBJ2-5; 15 nucleotides match TRBD2. Trimming cost V 0 bases and J 4 bases; bases outside gene matches: 10. Germline V lookup: CDR1 SGHRS, CDR2 YFSETQ. This CDR3 is built from 19 residues. The CDR3 sequence is CASSLARTSGRAMRETQYF. The CDR3 bases are TGCGCCAGCAGCTTGGCCCGGACTAGCGGGAGGGCCATGAGAGAGACCCAGTACTTC.

This clone was recorded a few times. The V gene is TRBV10-3, the J gene TRBJ1-5; possibly TRBD1 for D (6 bases). The V gene's germline CDR1 is ENHRY and CDR2 SYGVKD. V lost 2 bases to trimming and J lost 6 bases, with 11 bases between them. The CDR3 is 14 amino acids. Written as DNA, the CDR3 is TGTGCCATCAGTGAGGGAAGGGGGGGTCAGCCCCAGCATTTT. Protein product: CAISEGRGGQPQHF.

This clone has a single count. The chain is built from TRBV4-2 and TRBJ2-3, with D unclear. Trimming pared 5 bases from V and 2 bases from J, leaving 2 bases between. This CDR3 spans 11 amino acids. The germline gives CDR1 LGHNA, CDR2 YNFKEQ. The CDR3 DNA follows: TGTGCCAGCAGCTACACAGATACGCAGTATTTT. Residues: CASSYTDTQYF.